This is a list of T cell receptor beta chains from one sample in a study of cytomegalovirus exposure and HLA in healthy donors. The table came from immunoSEQ multiplex PCR; TCRdb's copy has only in-frame clones and leaves some out. The sample contains around 93,000 clones, approximately 85% of which appear only once. The sequencing sample was made of PBMCs. The origin of the receptors is a man aged 25 to 40 in good health and CMV-seropositive. Both conserved end residues are part of each CDR3. The order of the fields is CDR3 protein, CDR3 DNA, D gene, clone size, CDR3 length, V gene, J gene. D genes are given only for firm matches. Clone size is shown for a subset of rows, as once, few, many or a class of expanded clone.

CDR3aa: CASSGRGRSYNEQFF
CDR3nt: TGTGCCAGCAGTGGCAGGGGCCGCTCCTACAATGAGCAGTTCTTC
d_gene: NA
abundance: once
len: 15
v_gene: TRBV5-6
j_gene: TRBJ2-1

CDR3aa: CASSKNQVTYGYTF
CDR3nt: TGTGCCAGCAGCAAGAATCAGGTGACCTATGGCTACACCTTC
d_gene: NA
abundance: NA
len: 14
v_gene: TRBV11-2
j_gene: TRBJ1-2

CDR3aa: CASSLDRNTEAFF
CDR3nt: TGTGCCAGCTCACTGGACAGGAACACTGAAGCTTTCTTT
d_gene: NA
abundance: once
len: 13
v_gene: TRBV18
j_gene: TRBJ1-1

CDR3aa: CSVDNGNTIYF
CDR3nt: TGCAGCGTTGATAATGGAAACACCATATATTTT
d_gene: NA
abundance: NA
len: 11
v_gene: TRBV29-1
j_gene: TRBJ1-3

CDR3aa: CASSLLMGGLAKNIQYF
CDR3nt: TGTGCCAGCAGCTTGTTAATGGGCGGGTTAGCCAAAAACATTCAGTACTTC
d_gene: NA
abundance: NA
len: 17
v_gene: TRBV5-6
j_gene: TRBJ2-4

CDR3aa: CASSFSDRDNEQFF
CDR3nt: TGTGCCAGCAGTTTCTCGGACAGGGATAATGAGCAGTTCTTC
d_gene: TRBD1
abundance: once
len: 14
v_gene: TRBV28
j_gene: TRBJ2-1

CDR3aa: CASSPQISSSNTEAFF
CDR3nt: TGTGCCAGCAGCCCGCAAATCAGTTCTTCGAACACTGAAGCTTTCTTT
d_gene: NA
abundance: NA
len: 16
v_gene: TRBV11-2
j_gene: TRBJ1-1

CDR3aa: CASSEGVQGYEQYF
CDR3nt: TGTGCCAGCAGTGAGGGGGTACAGGGCTACGAGCAGTACTTC
d_gene: NA
abundance: NA
len: 14
v_gene: TRBV2
j_gene: TRBJ2-7

CDR3aa: CASSRSGIGQTQYF
CDR3nt: TGTGCCAGCAGCCGGAGCGGGATTGGTCAGACCCAGTACTTC
d_gene: TRBD2
abundance: NA
len: 14
v_gene: TRBV14
j_gene: TRBJ2-5

CDR3aa: CASSLTPAPGTTNEKLFF
CDR3nt: TGTGCCAGCAGCTTAACCCCGGCCCCGGGTACAACTAATGAAAAACTGTTTTTT
d_gene: NA
abundance: NA
len: 18
v_gene: TRBV7-9
j_gene: TRBJ1-4

CDR3aa: CASTSWTGQETQYF
CDR3nt: TGTGCCAGCACCTCCTGGACAGGTCAAGAGACCCAGTACTTC
d_gene: TRBD1
abundance: NA
len: 14
v_gene: TRBV28
j_gene: TRBJ2-5

CDR3aa: CALDRSENTEAFF
CDR3nt: TGTGCCCTAGACAGGTCGGAAAACACTGAAGCTTTCTTT
d_gene: NA
abundance: medium-sized
len: 13
v_gene: TRBV6-1
j_gene: TRBJ1-1

CDR3aa: CAWSGGTGGYSPLHF
CDR3nt: TGTGCCTGGAGTGGGGGGACAGGGGGATATTCACCCCTCCACTTT
d_gene: TRBD1
abundance: NA
len: 15
v_gene: TRBV30
j_gene: TRBJ1-6

CDR3aa: CASSLAGAGTDTQYF
CDR3nt: TGTGCCAGCAGTTTAGCAGGGGCAGGGACAGATACGCAGTATTTT
d_gene: NA
abundance: NA
len: 15
v_gene: TRBV28
j_gene: TRBJ2-3

CDR3aa: CASSSGQGANTGELFF
CDR3nt: TGCGCCAGCAGCTCCGGACAGGGGGCTAACACCGGGGAGCTGTTTTTT
d_gene: TRBD1
abundance: NA
len: 16
v_gene: TRBV5-1
j_gene: TRBJ2-2

CDR3aa: CSVEGGGGAKNIQYF
CDR3nt: TGCAGCGTTGAAGGCGGGGGCGGAGCCAAAAACATTCAGTACTTC
d_gene: NA
abundance: NA
len: 15
v_gene: TRBV29-1
j_gene: TRBJ2-4

CDR3aa: CASSPQQRSSYEQYF
CDR3nt: TGTGCCAGCTCACCACAGCAACGGAGCTCCTACGAGCAGTACTTC
d_gene: NA
abundance: NA
len: 15
v_gene: TRBV18
j_gene: TRBJ2-7

CDR3aa: CASSTGGTYHEQYF
CDR3nt: TGTGCCAGCTCTACAGGGGGAACTTACCACGAGCAGTACTTC
d_gene: TRBD1
abundance: NA
len: 14
v_gene: TRBV28
j_gene: TRBJ2-7

CDR3aa: CASSFRGRVYETQYF
CDR3nt: TGTGCCAGCAGCTTTCGAGGGAGGGTATATGAGACCCAGTACTTC
d_gene: TRBD2
abundance: NA
len: 15
v_gene: TRBV5-6
j_gene: TRBJ2-5

CDR3aa: CSVPGTGDAGELFF
CDR3nt: TGCAGCGTTCCTGGGACAGGGGACGCCGGGGAGCTGTTTTTT
d_gene: TRBD1
abundance: NA
len: 14
v_gene: TRBV29-1
j_gene: TRBJ2-2

CDR3aa: CASSLGQGSMNTEAFF
CDR3nt: TGCGCCAGCAGCCTAGGACAGGGCTCTATGAACACTGAAGCTTTCTTT
d_gene: TRBD1
abundance: NA
len: 16
v_gene: TRBV5-1
j_gene: TRBJ1-1

CDR3aa: CASSLPTGPHEQYF
CDR3nt: TGTGCCAGCAGTCTACCGACAGGGCCCCACGAGCAGTACTTC
d_gene: TRBD1
abundance: few
len: 14
v_gene: TRBV28
j_gene: TRBJ2-7

CDR3aa: CASSGTGFAEETQYF
CDR3nt: TGTGCCAGCAGCGGAACAGGGTTTGCGGAAGAGACCCAGTACTTC
d_gene: NA
abundance: NA
len: 15
v_gene: TRBV7-8
j_gene: TRBJ2-5

CDR3aa: CATSRGGVETQYF
CDR3nt: TGTGCCACCAGCAGGGGAGGGGTTGAGACCCAGTACTTC
d_gene: TRBD2
abundance: NA
len: 13
v_gene: TRBV15
j_gene: TRBJ2-5

CDR3aa: CASSPSGSDTEAFF
CDR3nt: TGTGCCAGCAGTCCCTCAGGGTCAGACACTGAAGCTTTCTTT
d_gene: NA
abundance: NA
len: 14
v_gene: TRBV6-1
j_gene: TRBJ1-1

CDR3aa: CATGTGPNQPQHF
CDR3nt: TGTGCCACAGGGACAGGGCCCAATCAGCCCCAGCATTTT
d_gene: TRBD1
abundance: NA
len: 13
v_gene: TRBV10-3
j_gene: TRBJ1-5